This is a list of T cell receptor beta chains from one sample in a study of cytomegalovirus exposure and HLA in healthy donors. Only in-frame clones appear in the TCRdb table, and some are missing; sequencing was by immunoSEQ multiplex PCR. The sample has over 150,000 clones; about 80% are singletons. Source material: PBMCs. The origin of the receptors is a woman aged 45-65 years in good health and CMV-seronegative. The CDR3 runs from the conserved cysteine through the conserved F or W. Fields, in order: D gene, V gene, clone size, J gene, CDR3 protein, CDR3 DNA. The D gene is left open where the match is weak. Expanded clones get a size class; other rows say once, few or many, or leave the size out.

>.|TRBV19|once|TRBJ1-2
CASSIGPGLGYTF
TGTGCCAGTAGTATAGGGCCAGGGCTGGGCTACACCTTC
>TRBD2|TRBV7-9|.|TRBJ2-2
CASSLEGGSGRLNTGELFF
TGTGCCAGCAGCTTAGAGGGGGGCAGCGGGAGACTAAACACCGGGGAGCTGTTTTTT
>TRBD1|TRBV7-2|.|TRBJ1-1
CASSLQAGGYTEAFF
TGTGCCAGCAGCTTACAGGCAGGGGGTTATACTGAAGCTTTCTTT
>.|TRBV9|.|TRBJ2-5
CASSLPTVQETQYF
TGTGCCAGCAGCTTACCTACAGTCCAAGAGACCCAGTACTTC
>.|TRBV18|.|TRBJ1-4
CASSLGPNEKLFF
TGTGCCAGCTCACTTGGGCCGAATGAAAAACTGTTTTTT
>TRBD1|TRBV2|.|TRBJ2-2
CASSRQGVTGELFF
TGTGCCAGCAGTAGGCAGGGGGTCACCGGGGAGCTGTTTTTT
>TRBD1|TRBV27|.|TRBJ1-5
CASKPSGQGNQPQHF
TGTGCCAGCAAACCTTCGGGACAGGGGAATCAGCCCCAGCATTTT
>TRBD1|TRBV6-1|few|TRBJ2-1
CASSYGTGGAYEQFF
TGTGCCAGCAGCTACGGGACAGGGGGCGCATATGAGCAGTTCTTC
>.|TRBV5-4|.|TRBJ2-1
CASSPKRQVSEQFF
TGTGCCAGCAGCCCTAAGCGGCAGGTTAGTGAGCAGTTCTTC
>.|TRBV7-9|.|TRBJ1-1
CASRLGSSPAEAFF
TGTGCCAGCAGGTTAGGGTCTAGCCCGGCTGAAGCTTTCTTT
>TRBD2|TRBV2|.|TRBJ2-7
CASSEGGLAVYEQYF
TGTGCCAGCAGTGAGGGGGGACTAGCGGTATACGAGCAGTACTTC
>.|TRBV19|once|TRBJ1-5
CASGQKGLGNQPQHF
TGTGCCAGTGGGCAAAAAGGTCTGGGCAATCAGCCCCAGCATTTT
>.|TRBV4-3|.|TRBJ2-3
CASSQDWGDTDTQYF
TGCGCCAGCAGCCAAGACTGGGGGGACACAGATACGCAGTATTTT
>TRBD1|TRBV19|.|TRBJ1-2
CASSILPGQGANGYTF
TGTGCCAGTAGTATACTACCGGGACAGGGGGCGAATGGCTACACCTTC
>TRBD2|TRBV27|.|TRBJ2-1
CASSQAPGLAGINEQFF
TGTGCCAGCAGTCAGGCACCGGGACTAGCGGGGATCAATGAGCAGTTCTTC
>TRBD1|TRBV5-1|once|TRBJ1-2
CASSSQGADYGYTF
TGCGCCAGCAGCTCGCAGGGGGCCGACTATGGCTACACCTTC
>.|TRBV5-4|few|TRBJ1-5
CASSHTLNGQPQHF
TGTGCCAGCAGCCACACCCTGAATGGTCAGCCCCAGCATTTT
>TRBD1|TRBV6-5|once|TRBJ2-7
CASGTGREQYF
TGTGCCAGCGGGACAGGCCGCGAGCAGTACTTC